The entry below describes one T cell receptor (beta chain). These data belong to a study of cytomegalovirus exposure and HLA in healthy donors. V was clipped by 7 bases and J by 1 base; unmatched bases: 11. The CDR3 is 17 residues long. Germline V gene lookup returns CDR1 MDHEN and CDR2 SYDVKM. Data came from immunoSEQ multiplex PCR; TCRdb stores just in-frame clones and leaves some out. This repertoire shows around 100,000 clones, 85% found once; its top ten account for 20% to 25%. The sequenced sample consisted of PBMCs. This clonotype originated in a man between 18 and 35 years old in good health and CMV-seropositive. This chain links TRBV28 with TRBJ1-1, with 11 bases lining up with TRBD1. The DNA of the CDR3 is TGTGCCAGCATTAACCGAGGGACAGGGGGGCGGAACACTGAAGCTTTCTTT. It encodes CASINRGTGGRNTEAFF.